This T cell receptor (beta chain) is drawn from a study of control samples from healthy donors and cancer patients. Profiling relied on immunoSEQ multiplex PCR, and the TCRdb table lists in-frame clones only, not all of them. The table includes over 50,000 clones, roughly 95% detected once. CDR1 is SQVTM and CDR2 is ANQGSEA in the germline V gene. This CDR3 is 12 amino acids long. V lost 7 bases, J lost 8 bases, and 17 bases lay in between. The specimen sequenced was blood. This chain uses TRBV29-1 with TRBJ1-2, with D possibly being TRBD1 (6 bases). This receptor was taken from a woman aged 18 to 35 in good health. The CDR3 DNA reads TGCAGCGCTGACAGGCCGGGGGGAGGCTACACCTTC. It encodes CSADRPGGGYTF.